This record looks at one T cell receptor (beta chain) sequence and its context. Its antigen is unknown. The data were obtained in a study of T cells in Graves' hyperthyroidism and ophthalmopathy. Broader study findings: In validation, the model predicted ophthalmopathy. These predictions came a median about 6.2 months before onset. Most expanded thyroid clonotypes above 0.001 recurred in blood. Researchers report that a 13 V-J model separated ophthalmopathy from stable hyperthyroidism.

The source material, RNA transcripts, was used to amplify TCR beta CDR3 regions. The TCR CDR3 was amplified in a first-round RT-PCR using the HTBI primer set. TCRdb passed the multiplex PCR reads through MiXCR, listing each CDR3 protein once. The table has about 500,000 distinct CDR3 sequences, 40% to 55% seen once; the top ten hold about 40%. This CDR3 is built from 15 residues. The V end lost 1 base, the J end lost 3 bases, and 12 bases lay between the germline ends. Diagnostic decisions used clinical symptoms, serum thyroxine and TRAb, thyroid ultrasound and orbital computed tomography. This chain joins TRBV12-3 or TRBV12-4 and TRBJ1-2; D is perhaps TRBD1 (6 bases). The origin of this receptor is an adult woman with Graves' disease, either hyperthyroidism or ophthalmopathy (not recorded which). The sample was peripheral blood or thyroid tissue (not recorded which). The CDR3 DNA is TGTGCCAGCAGTTTAGGGGGGGCCGAGTACTATGGCTACACCTTC. Its translation: CASSLGGAEYYGYTF.